This note documents a single TCR beta chain sequence. Trimming removed 1 base from V and 2 bases from J, with 8 bases in between. Germline lookup yields CDR1 LGHNA and CDR2 YSLEER. CDR3 size: 14 residues. Per the original data handling: Estimates of nucleated cell counts were drawn from the amplification of reference gene primers. Measured with immunoSEQ multiplex PCR; TCRdb has only the in-frame clones, and not every one. Clonal size and the V and J genes are those of that table, whereas D and trimming came from the DNA. Here the sample spans 280,000 or so clones, around 86% being singletons. The data derive from a study of blood T cell repertoires in COVID-19. Study as a whole: There were acute and convalescent COVID-19 samples, and they came from the United States, Italy and Spain. PBMCs, B-cell-depleted T cells, or T cells provided the cDNA or gDNA that made up the material.

This clonotype originated in a human donor in a cohort sampled during active COVID-19. The gene calls are TRBV4-3 and TRBJ1-1; D gene uncertain. Material: peripheral blood. CDR3 region: CASSQGGHNTEAFF. In DNA, the CDR3 is TGCGCCAGCAGCCAAGGAGGCCATAACACTGAAGCTTTCTTT.